This passage covers 23 T cell receptor beta chains from one sample sequenced in a study of cytomegalovirus exposure and HLA in healthy donors. Vbeta (60) and Jbeta (13) primers were used in the PCR. Sequenced by immunoSEQ multiplex PCR; TCRdb stores in-frame clones only, minus some. Among roughly 110,000 clones listed, 77% were seen once. Material: PBMCs. The receptors were sampled from a male donor in good health and CMV-seronegative.

The chain uses TRBV27 and TRBJ2-5; D remains unclear. Trimming left V 0 bases short and J 2 bases short, with 4 bases between. The CDR3 has 13 residues. The V gene's germline CDR1 is MNHEY and CDR2 SMNVEV (reference sequence). CDR3 coding DNA: TGTGCCAGCAGTTTATCGAGACAAGAGACCCAGTACTTC. It yields the protein CASSLSRQETQYF.

The genes are TRBV7-8 and TRBJ2-5, with 7 bases aligning to TRBD2. Germline V gene lookup returns CDR1 SGHVS and CDR2 FQNEAQ. The V and J ends lost 6 bases and 2 bases, in that order; junction bases with no gene match: 9. The CDR3 loop spans 15 amino acids. The CDR3 sequence: CASSYSGRGQETQYF. In DNA form, the CDR3 reads TGTGCCAGCAGTTATAGCGGGCGGGGGCAAGAGACCCAGTACTTC.

The sample holds one count of this clone. The genes are TRBV7-9 and TRBJ1-2, with 7 bases fitting TRBD1. Unmatched junction bases numbered 8, after V lost 5 bases and J lost 5 bases. CDR1 SEHNR and CDR2 FQNEAQ come from the germline V gene (reference sequence). The CDR3 is 14 amino acids. This CDR3 is CASSNSTGKYGYTF. CDR3 bases: TGTGCCAGCAGCAATTCGACAGGGAAGTATGGCTACACCTTC. The full variable domain, completed using reference TRBV7-9 and TRBJ1-2, is DTGVSQNPRHKITKRGQNVTFRCDPISEHNRLYWYRQTLGQGPEFLTYFQNEAQLEKSRLLSDRFSAERPKGSFSTLEIQRTEQGDSAMYLCASSNSTGKYGYTFGSGTRLTVV.

This chain joins TRBV27 and TRBJ2-5, with 7 nucleotides matching TRBD2. The J call may be faulty, since TRBJ2-7 better matches the DNA end. This CDR3 region has 15 residues. CDR1 is MNHEY, CDR2 SMNVEV, per germline (reference sequence). The CDR3 protein is CASSLGTTASYEQYF. The DNA for the CDR3 is TGTGCCAGCAGTTTAGGGACTACCGCCTCCTACGAGCAGTACTTC.

This chain uses TRBV2 with TRBJ2-4; 8 bases fit TRBD2. Germline V gene lookup returns CDR1 SNHLY and CDR2 FYNNEI. V was pared by 3 bases and J by 7 bases, with 5 bases of the junction left unmatched. The CDR3 length is 14 residues. In nucleotides, the CDR3 is TGTGCCAGCAGTGATCGAGCGGGAGTGAACATTCAGTACTTC. The encoded protein is CASSDRAGVNIQYF.

This clone came up a few times. J is TRBJ2-7 and V is TRBV29-1; possibly TRBD1 for D (8 bases). V lost 0 bases and J 4 bases, leaving 19 bases between the germline ends. Germline V gene data show CDR1 as SQVTM and CDR2 as ANQGSEA. The CDR3 is 16 amino acids. In nucleotides, the CDR3 is TGCAGCGTTGAAGATGGGAGGGCAGGGGGCTGGTACGAGCAGTACTTC. It codes for CSVEDGRAGGWYEQYF.

This clone was found a few times. V usage is TRBV2 and J usage is TRBJ1-2; the D gene is possibly TRBD1 (5 bases). The CDR3 has 16 amino acids. The V end was cut by 2 bases, the J end by 2 bases, with 15 bases between. Germline V gene lookup returns CDR1 SNHLY and CDR2 FYNNEI. As DNA, the CDR3 is TGTGCCAGCAGTGAACGCCTGGGCAGGGCCAACTATGGCTACACCTTC. Its protein is CASSERLGRANYGYTF.

This clone showed up just once. V and J are TRBV29-1 and TRBJ1-5; D not resolved. CDR3 length: 10 residues. With 4 bases removed from V and 5 bases from J, the gap between germline ends came to 3 bases. Germline V gene sequence: CDR1 SQVTM, CDR2 ANQGSEA. The CDR3 region is CSVGDQPQHF. CDR3 DNA: TGCAGCGTTGGAGATCAGCCCCAGCATTTT.

The gene calls are TRBV10-1 and TRBJ2-2, with D tentatively TRBD1 (6 bases). In germline, CDR1 is WNHNN, CDR2 SYGVQD (reference sequence). CDR3 length equals 12 residues. The ends were cut back, 6 bases at V and 6 bases at J, with 8 bases in the middle. The CDR3 region is CASSRGPGELFF. CDR3 in DNA: TGCGCCAGCAGCAGGGGTCCCGGGGAGCTGTTTTTT.

The chain employs TRBV19 and TRBJ2-7; D may be TRBD1 (5 bases). The CDR3 contains 14 residues. Trimming cost V 3 bases and J 6 bases, with 15 bases left between them. In germline, CDR1 is LNHDA, CDR2 SQIVND (reference sequence). The CDR3 bases are TGTGCCAGTAGTATGGGGCTGGAGTCGGGCGAGCAGTACTTC. It translates to CASSMGLESGEQYF.

The J gene is TRBJ1-2, the V gene TRBV6-5; the D is unclear. CDR1 and CDR2 (germline): MNHEY, SVGAGI. The CDR3 is 12 residues long. The ends were cut back, 7 bases at V and 8 bases at J, with 14 bases in the middle. In DNA form, the CDR3 reads TGTGCCAGCAAGAAGGGAGAAAGCGGCTACACCTTC. Translation gives CASKKGESGYTF.

This chain links TRBV28 with TRBJ1-1; D gene uncertain. Trimming took off 6 bases at V and 1 base at J, with 9 bases between the two ends. Per the germline V gene, CDR1 is MDHEN and CDR2 is SYDVKM. This CDR3 is 13 amino acids long. The CDR3 DNA is TGTGCCAGCAGAAAAACACCGAACACTGAAGCTTTCTTT. Translation: CASRKTPNTEAFF.

The genes are TRBV6-4 and TRBJ2-7; 7 bases agree with TRBD2. Germline assignment: CDR1 MRHNA and CDR2 SNTAGT. This CDR3 spans 15 amino acids. The trim removed 6 bases at V and 0 bases at J, leaving 8 bases unmatched. In DNA form, the CDR3 reads TGTGCCAGCAGCCCAGAAGCGGGGAACTCCTACGAGCAGTACTTC. Amino acids: CASSPEAGNSYEQYF.

The chain couples TRBV18 to TRBJ2-1; 9 positions match TRBD2. Germline trimming cut 6 bases from V and 4 bases from J; bases unmatched to any gene: 10. Germline V gene lookup returns CDR1 KGHSH and CDR2 LQKENI. The CDR3 extends over 16 amino acids. The CDR3 nucleotides read TGTGCCAGCTCCCATTTCCCGACTAGCGGATACAATGAGCAGTTCTTC. This sequence encodes CASSHFPTSGYNEQFF.

The chain uses TRBV19 and TRBJ2-1; 8 bases align to TRBD2. The CDR3 is made up of 15 amino acids. Germline CDR1 is LNHDA and CDR2 is SQIVND (reference sequence). Trimming took 7 bases from V and 0 from J; bases not matched to a gene: 5. The CDR3 coding sequence is TGTGCCAGTAACATAGCGGGGAGCTCCTACAATGAGCAGTTCTTC. Translating it yields CASNIAGSSYNEQFF.

This clone was counted once. V usage is TRBV2 and J usage is TRBJ2-3; 7 nucleotides align to TRBD2. V lost 5 bases to trimming and J lost 3 bases; unmatched junction nucleotides: 5. CDR1 is SNHLY, CDR2 FYNNEI, per germline. There are 14 residues in the CDR3. The chain's CDR3 is CASSRTSGTDTQYF. CDR3 bases: TGTGCCAGCAGTCGGACTAGTGGTACAGATACGCAGTATTTT.

The chain couples TRBV21-1 to TRBJ2-7; the table's D call of TRBD2 was not tested on the DNA. TRBV21-1 is reported as a pseudogene. CDR3 length equals 14 residues. Here the CDR3 DNA reads TGTGCCAGCAGCGCCGGGGAGGGCTGGTACGAGCAGTACTTC. Residues: CASSAGEGWYEQYF.

The chain couples TRBV2 to TRBJ2-1; a possible D gene is TRBD2 (7 bases). Looked up from germline, CDR1 is SNHLY and CDR2 is FYNNEI. The CDR3 is 18 amino acids. The germline V and J ends were trimmed by 7 bases and 6 bases, with 28 bases remaining between them. This chain's CDR3 is CASMGGAGAGLGSNEQFF. Written as DNA, the CDR3 is TGTGCCAGCATGGGGGGGGCGGGAGCCGGACTGGGGAGCAATGAGCAGTTCTTC.

V and J are TRBV10-2 and TRBJ2-1; 10 nucleotides line up with TRBD2. Unmatched junction bases numbered 6, after V lost 3 bases and J lost 7 bases. This CDR3 comprises 15 residues. Germline-derived CDR1 and CDR2 are WSHSY and SAAADI. CDR3 loop: CASSDTAGGKNEQFF. The CDR3, as DNA: TGCGCCAGCAGTGATACAGCGGGAGGGAAAAATGAGCAGTTCTTC.

The DNA for the CDR3 is TGTGCCAGCAGCTTAAACGGGATCGGAGGAATCTCTGGAAACACCATATATTTT. It encodes CASSLNGIGGISGNTIYF. The chain combines TRBV7-2 with TRBJ1-3; D is uncertain. The CDR3 has 18 residues. Germline CDR1 SGHTA, CDR2 FQGNSA. V was cut by 2 bases and J by 0 bases, with 17 bases left in between.

This clone was recorded once. The chain is built from TRBV30 and TRBJ2-2; a possible D gene is TRBD1 (6 bases). Germline-derived CDR1 and CDR2 are GTSNPN and SVGIG (reference sequence). Trimming removed 1 base at V and 4 bases at J, with 7 bases between. This CDR3 has 13 amino acids. CDR3 in amino acids: CAWSETGTGELFF. The CDR3 bases are TGTGCCTGGAGTGAGACAGGCACCGGGGAGCTGTTTTTT.

The V call is TRBV6-5, the J call TRBJ2-1; D unclear. The germline CDR1 and CDR2 sequences are MNHEY and SVGAGI. The CDR3 covers 15 residues. V was trimmed by 0 bases and J by 8 bases, leaving 14 bases between them. The DNA for the CDR3 is TGTGCCAGCAGTTACTCGGCGGTAGTAATTGATGAGCAGTTCTTC. It translates to CASSYSAVVIDEQFF.

Concerning this clone: The same CDR3 arises from other DNA sequences in this sample as well. The gene calls are TRBV14 and TRBJ2-7; 13 positions match TRBD2. The CDR3 is 19 amino acids. Looked up from germline, CDR1 is SGHDN and CDR2 is FVKESK. V was clipped by 1 base and J by 8 bases; unmatched bases: 17. CDR3 sequence reads: CASSQGVETAGTSGKKQYF. The CDR3, as DNA: TGTGCCAGCAGCCAAGGAGTTGAGACAGCCGGGACTAGCGGGAAGAAGCAGTACTTC.